The present TCR beta chain was sequenced within a study of blood T cell repertoires in COVID-19. Study context: Acute and convalescent COVID-19 samples came from the United States, Italy and Spain.

The repertoire was sequenced with immunoSEQ multiplex PCR; TCRdb's copy has only in-frame clones and lacks some. Among more than 85,000 clones listed, 88% were seen once. CDR1 and CDR2 (germline): KGHDR, SFDVKD. The CDR3 has 19 amino acids. Unmatched junction bases numbered 13, after V lost 4 bases and J lost 1 base. The rearrangement joins TRBV24-1 to TRBJ2-2; 8 nucleotides align to TRBD2. Sequenced input: peripheral blood. The sequence derives from a woman between 45 and 60 years old with acute or convalescent COVID-19. DNA for the CDR3: TGTGCCACCAGTGACCGTACTCCAAGCGGGAGTGGGAACACCGGGGAGCTGTTTTTT. It is translated as CATSDRTPSGSGNTGELFF.